This T cell receptor beta chain is drawn from a study of blood T cell repertoires in COVID-19. Methods used by the authors: By means of reference gene primer amplification, nucleated cell counts were estimated. Some clones are missing from TCRdb's copy, which holds only in-frame ones; the method was immunoSEQ multiplex PCR. That table gives V, J and clone size, and the DNA gave D and trimming. The table lists roughly 300,000 clones, roughly 88% of them singletons, with 2% to 2.5% in the top ten. J gave up 5 bases and V 2 bases, and 8 bases lay outside the gene matches. The CDR3 is 15 amino acids. The V gene's germline CDR1 is SGHRS and CDR2 YFSETQ. This study enrolled people aged roughly 18 to 90 from around 26 US geographic areas.

The V call is TRBV5-1, the J call TRBJ2-5; TRBD1 agrees at 8 bases. Source material: PBMCs or T cells enriched from blood (not recorded which). This clonotype was obtained from a woman between 35 and 50 years old with acute COVID-19. The CDR3 DNA is TGCGCCAGCAGCTTAGCGGCAGGGGGCGCGGAGACCCAGTACTTC. Translation gives CASSLAAGGAETQYF.